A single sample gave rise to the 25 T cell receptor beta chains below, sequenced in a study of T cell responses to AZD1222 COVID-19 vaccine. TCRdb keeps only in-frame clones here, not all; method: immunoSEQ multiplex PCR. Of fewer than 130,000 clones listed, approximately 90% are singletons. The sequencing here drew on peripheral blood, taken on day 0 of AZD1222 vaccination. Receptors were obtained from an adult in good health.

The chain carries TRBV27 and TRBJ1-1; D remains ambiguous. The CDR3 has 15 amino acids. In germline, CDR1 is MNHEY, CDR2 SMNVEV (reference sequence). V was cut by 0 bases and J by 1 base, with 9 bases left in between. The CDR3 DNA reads TGTGCCAGCAGTTTATCCCCCGGGCCGAACACTGAAGCTTTCTTT. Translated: CASSLSPGPNTEAFF.

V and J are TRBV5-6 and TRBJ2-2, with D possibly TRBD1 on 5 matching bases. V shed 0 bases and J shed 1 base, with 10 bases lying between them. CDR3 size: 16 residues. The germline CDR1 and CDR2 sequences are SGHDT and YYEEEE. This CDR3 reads CASSLARAVNTGELFF. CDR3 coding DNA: TGTGCCAGCAGCTTGGCCAGGGCCGTGAACACCGGGGAGCTGTTTTTT.

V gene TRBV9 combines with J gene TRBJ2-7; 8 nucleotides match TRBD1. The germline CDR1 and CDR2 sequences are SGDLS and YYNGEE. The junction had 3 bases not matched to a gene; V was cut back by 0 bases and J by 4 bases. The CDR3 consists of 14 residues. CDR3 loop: CASSVARGPYEQYF. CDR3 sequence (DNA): TGTGCCAGCAGCGTAGCCAGGGGGCCTTACGAGCAGTACTTC. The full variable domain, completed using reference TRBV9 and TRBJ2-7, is DSGVTQTPKHLITATGQRVTLRCSPRSGDLSVYWYQQSLDQGLQFLIQYYNGEERAKGNILERFSAQQFPDLHSELNLSSLELGDSALYFCASSVARGPYEQYFGPGTRLTVT.

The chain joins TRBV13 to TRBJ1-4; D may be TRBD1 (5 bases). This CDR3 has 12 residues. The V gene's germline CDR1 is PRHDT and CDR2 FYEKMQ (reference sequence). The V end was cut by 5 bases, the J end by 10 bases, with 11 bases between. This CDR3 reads CASSGEGRKLFF. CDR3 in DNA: TGTGCCAGCAGCGGAGAGGGGAGAAAACTGTTTTTT. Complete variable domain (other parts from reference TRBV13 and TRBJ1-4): AAGVIQSPRHLIKEKRETATLKCYPIPRHDTVYWYQQGPGQDPQFLISFYEKMQSDKGSIPDRFSAQQFSDYHSELNMSSLELGDSALYFCASSGEGRKLFFGSGTQLSVL.

CDR3 DNA: TGTGCCAGCTCACCCAACGACAGGGGAGGCAATCAGCCCCAGCATTTT. This sequence encodes CASSPNDRGGNQPQHF. The V call is TRBV18, the J call TRBJ1-5; 8 bases line up with TRBD1. V lost 3 bases, J lost 2 bases, and 6 bases stayed unmatched. This CDR3 region has 16 residues. CDR1 KGHSH and CDR2 LQKENI come from the germline V gene.

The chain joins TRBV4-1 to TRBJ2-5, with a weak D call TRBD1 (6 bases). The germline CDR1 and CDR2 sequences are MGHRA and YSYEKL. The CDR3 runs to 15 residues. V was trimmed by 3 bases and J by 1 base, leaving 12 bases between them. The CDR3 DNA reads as TGCGCCAGCAGCCACTTGTCACAGGGCCAAGAGACCCAGTACTTC. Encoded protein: CASSHLSQGQETQYF.

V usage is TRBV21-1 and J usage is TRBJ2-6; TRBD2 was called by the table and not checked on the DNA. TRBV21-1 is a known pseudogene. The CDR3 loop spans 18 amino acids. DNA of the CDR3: TGTGCCAGCAGCCTAAAAGAGTTAAGGAGCTCTGGGGCCAACGTCCTGACTTTC. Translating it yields CASSLKELRSSGANVLTF.

The CDR3 DNA reads TGTGCCAGCAGCTTAGGCGGACAGGGGGTATACGAGCAGTACTTC. The encoded protein is CASSLGGQGVYEQYF. The rearrangement uses TRBV11-3 and TRBJ2-7, with 10 positions matching TRBD1. CDR1 and CDR2 from the germline V gene are SGHNT and YENEEA. CDR3 size: 15 residues. V trimming: 1 base; J trimming: 4 bases; junction bases outside the gene matches: 4.

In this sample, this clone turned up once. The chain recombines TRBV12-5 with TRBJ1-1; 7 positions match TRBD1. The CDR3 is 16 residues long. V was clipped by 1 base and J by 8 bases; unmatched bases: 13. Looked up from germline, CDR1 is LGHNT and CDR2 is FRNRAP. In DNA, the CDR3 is TGTGCTAGTGGTTTGGCCCCACGAGGAGGGGGCCAGGAAGCTTTCTTT. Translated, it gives CASGLAPRGGGQEAFF.

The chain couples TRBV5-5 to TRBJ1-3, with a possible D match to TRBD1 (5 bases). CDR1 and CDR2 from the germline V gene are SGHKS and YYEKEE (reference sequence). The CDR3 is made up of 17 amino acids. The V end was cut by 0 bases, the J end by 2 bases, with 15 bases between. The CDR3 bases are TGTGCCAGCAGCTTGGAGAAGGCAAGGGGAACTGGAAACACCATATATTTT. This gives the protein CASSLEKARGTGNTIYF.

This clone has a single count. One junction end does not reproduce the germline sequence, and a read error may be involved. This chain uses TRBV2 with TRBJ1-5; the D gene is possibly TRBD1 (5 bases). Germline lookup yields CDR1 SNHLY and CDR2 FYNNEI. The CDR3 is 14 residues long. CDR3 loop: CASTEMGRNQPQHF. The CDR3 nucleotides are TGTGCCAGCACTGAAATGGGGCGGAATCAGCCCCAGCATTTT. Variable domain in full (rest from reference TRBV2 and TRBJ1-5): EPEVTQTPSHQVTQMGQEVILRCVPISNHLYFYWYRQILGQKVEFLVSFYNNEISEKSEIFDDQFSVERPDGSNFTLKIRSTKLEDSAMYFCASTEMGRNQPQHFGDGTRLSIL.

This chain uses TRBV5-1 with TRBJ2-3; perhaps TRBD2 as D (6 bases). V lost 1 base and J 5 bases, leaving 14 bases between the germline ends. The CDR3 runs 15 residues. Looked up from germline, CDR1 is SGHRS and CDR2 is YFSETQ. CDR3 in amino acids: CASSLSVLAVDTQYF. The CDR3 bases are TGCGCCAGCAGCTTGTCGGTCTTAGCGGTAGATACGCAGTATTTT.

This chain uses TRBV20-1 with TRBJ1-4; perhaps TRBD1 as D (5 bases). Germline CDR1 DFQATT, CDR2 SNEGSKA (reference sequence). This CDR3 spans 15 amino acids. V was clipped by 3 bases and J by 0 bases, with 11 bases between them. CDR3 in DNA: TGCAGTGCTAGTAGGGGCGCGACAACTAATGAAAAACTGTTTTTT. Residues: CSASRGATTNEKLFF.

The DNA for the CDR3 is TGTGCCAGCAGCTCCGGGAGGAACACTGAAGCTTTCTTT. Its protein is CASSSGRNTEAFF. The chain has TRBV11-2 and TRBJ1-1; D is unresolved. Trimming removed 4 bases from V and 1 base from J, with 7 bases in between. Germline CDR1 reads SGHAT; CDR2 reads FQNNGV. This CDR3 spans 13 amino acids.

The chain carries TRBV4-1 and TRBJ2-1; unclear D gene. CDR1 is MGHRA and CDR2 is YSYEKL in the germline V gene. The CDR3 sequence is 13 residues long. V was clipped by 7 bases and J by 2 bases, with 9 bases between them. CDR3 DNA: TGCGCCAGCACCGGACCCCCCTACAATGAGCAGTTCTTC. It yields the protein CASTGPPYNEQFF.

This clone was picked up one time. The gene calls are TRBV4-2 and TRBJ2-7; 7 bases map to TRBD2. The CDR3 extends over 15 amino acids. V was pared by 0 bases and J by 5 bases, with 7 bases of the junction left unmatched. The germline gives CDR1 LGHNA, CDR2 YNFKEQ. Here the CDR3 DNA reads TGTGCCAGCAGCCAAGATGCGACTAGCAGCCACGAGCAGTACTTC. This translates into CASSQDATSSHEQYF.

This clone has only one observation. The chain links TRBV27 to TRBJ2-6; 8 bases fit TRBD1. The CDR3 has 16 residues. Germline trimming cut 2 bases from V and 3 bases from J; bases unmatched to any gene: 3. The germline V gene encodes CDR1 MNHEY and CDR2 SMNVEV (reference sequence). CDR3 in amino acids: CASSLTTGVGANVLTF. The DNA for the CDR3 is TGTGCCAGCAGTTTAACGACAGGGGTTGGGGCCAACGTCCTGACTTTC.

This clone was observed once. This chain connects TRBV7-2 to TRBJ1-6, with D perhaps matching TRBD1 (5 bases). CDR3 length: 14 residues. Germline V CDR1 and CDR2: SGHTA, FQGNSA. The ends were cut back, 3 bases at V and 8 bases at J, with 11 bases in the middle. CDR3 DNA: TGTGCCAGCAGCTTTAGGGGTAGAGATTCACCCCTCCACTTT. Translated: CASSFRGRDSPLHF. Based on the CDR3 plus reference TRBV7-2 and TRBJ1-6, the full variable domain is GAGVSQSPSNKVTEKGKDVELRCDPISGHTALYWYRQSLGQGLEFLIYFQGNSAPDKSGLPSDRFSAERTGGSVSTLTIQRTQQEDSAVYLCASSFRGRDSPLHFGNGTRLTVT.

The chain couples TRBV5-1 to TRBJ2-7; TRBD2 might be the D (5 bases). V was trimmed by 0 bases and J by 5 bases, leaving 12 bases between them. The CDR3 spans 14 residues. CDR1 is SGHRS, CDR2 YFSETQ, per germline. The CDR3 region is CASSLVAEGHEQYF. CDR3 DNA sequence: TGCGCCAGCAGCTTGGTAGCAGAGGGCCACGAGCAGTACTTC.

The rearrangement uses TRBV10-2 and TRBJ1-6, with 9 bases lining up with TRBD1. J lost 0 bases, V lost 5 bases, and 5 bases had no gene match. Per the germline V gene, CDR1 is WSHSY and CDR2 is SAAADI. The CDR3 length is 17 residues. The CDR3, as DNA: TGCGCCAGCAGTACAGGACAGGGGAGCTCCTATAATTCACCCCTCCACTTT. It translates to CASSTGQGSSYNSPLHF.

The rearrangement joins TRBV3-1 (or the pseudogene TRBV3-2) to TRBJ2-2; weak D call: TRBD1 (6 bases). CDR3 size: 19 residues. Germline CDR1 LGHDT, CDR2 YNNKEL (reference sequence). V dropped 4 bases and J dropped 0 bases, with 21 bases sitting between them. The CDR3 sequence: CASSRVLLVDRTNTGELFF. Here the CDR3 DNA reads TGTGCCAGCAGCCGAGTCCTCCTTGTGGACAGAACGAACACCGGGGAGCTGTTTTTT.

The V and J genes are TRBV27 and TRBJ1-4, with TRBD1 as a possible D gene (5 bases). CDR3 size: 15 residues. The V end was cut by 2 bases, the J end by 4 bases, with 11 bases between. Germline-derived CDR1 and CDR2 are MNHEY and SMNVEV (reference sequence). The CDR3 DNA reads TGTGCCAGCAGTTTACGTGGGGGAATTAATGAAAAACTGTTTTTT. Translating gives CASSLRGGINEKLFF.

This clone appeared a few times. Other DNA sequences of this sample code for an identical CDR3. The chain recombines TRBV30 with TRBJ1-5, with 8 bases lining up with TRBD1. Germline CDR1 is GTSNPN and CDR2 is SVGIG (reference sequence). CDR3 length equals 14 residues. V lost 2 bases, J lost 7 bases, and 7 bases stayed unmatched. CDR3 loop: CAWSLGQGGQPQHF. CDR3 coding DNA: TGTGCCTGGAGTTTAGGACAGGGAGGACAGCCCCAGCATTTT.

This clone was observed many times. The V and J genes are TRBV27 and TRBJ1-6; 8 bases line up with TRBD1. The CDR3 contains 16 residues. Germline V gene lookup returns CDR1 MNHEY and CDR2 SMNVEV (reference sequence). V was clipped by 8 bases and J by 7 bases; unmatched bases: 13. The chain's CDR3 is CASSPVGTGLNSPLHF. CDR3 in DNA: TGTGCCAGCTCTCCCGTAGGGACAGGTCTAAATTCACCCCTCCACTTT.

CDR3 loop: CASGAAGQPQHF. The CDR3 DNA reads TGTGCCAGCGGGGCCGCAGGGCAGCCCCAGCATTTT. The chain links TRBV6-5 to TRBJ1-5; the D gene is possibly TRBD1 (5 bases). The V end was cut by 8 bases, the J end by 7 bases, with 12 bases between. This CDR3 region has 12 residues. Germline loops: CDR1 MNHEY, CDR2 SVGAGI.